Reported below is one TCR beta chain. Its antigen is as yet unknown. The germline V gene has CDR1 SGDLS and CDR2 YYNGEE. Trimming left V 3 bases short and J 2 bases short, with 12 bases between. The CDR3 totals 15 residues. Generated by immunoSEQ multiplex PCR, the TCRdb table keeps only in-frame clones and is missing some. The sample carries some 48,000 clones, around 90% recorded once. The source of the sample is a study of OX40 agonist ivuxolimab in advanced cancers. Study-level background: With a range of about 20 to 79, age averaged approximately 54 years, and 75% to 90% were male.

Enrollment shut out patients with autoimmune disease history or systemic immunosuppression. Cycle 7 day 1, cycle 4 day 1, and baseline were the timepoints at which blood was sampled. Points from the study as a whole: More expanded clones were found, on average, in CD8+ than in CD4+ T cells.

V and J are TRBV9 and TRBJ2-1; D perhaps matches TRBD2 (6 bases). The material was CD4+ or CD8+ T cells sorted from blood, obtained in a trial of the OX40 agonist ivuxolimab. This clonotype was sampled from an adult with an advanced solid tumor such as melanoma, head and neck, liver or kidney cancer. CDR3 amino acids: CASSGGSGTYNEQFF. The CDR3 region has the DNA TGTGCCAGCAGCGGGGGTAGCGGTACCTACAATGAGCAGTTCTTC.